This T cell receptor (beta chain) was found in a study of blood T cell repertoires in COVID-19 (dated by TCRdb to between 2020 and 2021). In the study overall: Samples from collaborators originated in the United States, Italy and Spain and spanned both the acute and convalescent phases of COVID-19. The material from the prospective study consisted of cDNA or gDNA derived from T cells, B-cell-depleted T cells, or PBMCs. The dataset comprised deeply sampled blood TCRbeta repertoires from subjects exposed to, actively infected with, or recovered from COVID-19. The repertoires were released in a freely available public database intended as a resource for research on the immune response to SARS-CoV-2. The samples were drawn from two sources: the first 160 participants of the ongoing ImmuneRACE study, and 1,200 or so subjects contributed by 6 global collaborators. A de-identified subject ID, COVID-19 status, age in years and sex were almost always included in the sample metadata. Where available, HLA class I and class II types were obtained from metadata supplied by the sample provider rather than from assay-based typing. What the authors observed across the whole study: Clinical and demographic metadata were provided uncurated, with the amount varying by source and participant.

This clone was picked up one time. The target of this receptor is not known. The sample holds no much larger clone one base away, and base qualities are not on file. Participants in the prospective study were enrolled through a virtual design, were aged roughly 18 to 90 years, and lived in roughly 24 United States geographic areas. Cohort assignment in the prospective study relied on participant-reported clinical history from a screening survey and a study questionnaire. Recovered participants in ImmuneRACE Cohort 3 were defined as having two consecutive negative NP/OP PCR tests, clearance from a healthcare professional, or resolution of symptoms. In the prospective study, mobile phlebotomists collected whole blood, serum and a nasopharyngeal or oropharyngeal swab from each participant. Prospective study participants could optionally give additional blood draws and questionnaires over an approximately two-month period. Prospective study blood samples were shipped either frozen or at room temperature before DNA extraction.

TCRbeta CDR3 regions were amplified from genomic DNA by means of the immunoSEQ Assay, a bias-controlled multiplex PCR. The authors' pipeline ran thus. The number of nucleated cells in each sample was estimated from the amplification of reference gene primers within the assay. To quantify the absolute abundance of each unique TCRbeta CDR3 rearrangement, sequence reads were collapsed and filtered. For each sample, productive Simpson clonality was calculated by taking the square root of Simpson's diversity index across productive rearrangements. As stored in TCRdb, this immuneACCESS dataset retains in-frame rearrangements with V and J assigned. A fraction of the clones does not appear; measured against another copy, unresolved V genes explain less than half of the discrepancy, and the remainder lacks a known reason. V and J calls and clone size are given by that table; D and trimming were obtained from the DNA. The sample data list around 220,000 clones, and about 89% of these were observed just once. The top ten clonotypes cover under 2.5% of the sample.

Cut back by 5 bases and 6 bases, the V and J ends lie 16 bases apart. CDR1 MDHEN and CDR2 SYDVKM were looked up in the germline V gene. Inclusive of the bounding cysteine and phenylalanine, the CDR3 is 14 residues long. Kept here is only the CDR3 DNA, which spans 42 bases and is read in frame from base 1. Material: PBMCs or T cells enriched from blood (not recorded which). The clonotype was recovered from a young woman who had recovered from COVID-19. Here the chain combines TRBV28 and TRBJ1-1, with the D gene not clear enough to name. The CDR3 has the sequence CASSPTKPEAEAFF. Read as DNA, the sequence is TGTGCCAGCAGTCCCACAAAACCCGAAGCTGAAGCTTTCTTT.